The 5 T cell receptor beta chains below all came from one sample that was sequenced in a study of regulatory T cells in long-lasting Graves disease. Investigators prepared the TCR beta libraries by applying iRepertoire HTBI primers and Arm-PCR of CDR3 regions. TCRdb reprocessed the multiplex PCR reads via MiXCR and lists one record per CDR3 protein. The table shows 400,000 to 500,000 distinct CDR3 sequences, with 11% to 15% occurring only once. Documented time point: newly diagnosed GD, antithyroid drugs for less than 3 months. Extracted RNA from PBMCs served as the source of the TCR library. A further study also used this sample, focusing on T cells in Graves' hyperthyroidism and ophthalmopathy.

Here the sequenced sample was peripheral blood mononuclear cells (PBMCs), taken at new diagnosis, from a patient treated with antithyroid drugs. These receptors were obtained from a woman in her forties or fifties with Graves disease.

This clonotype occurred a few times. This could be a read error, since a much larger clone is one nucleotide away. This sequence joins TRBV27 and TRBJ2-3, with a possible D match to TRBD2 (6 bases). V lost 3 bases and J 1 base, leaving 8 bases between the germline ends. The CDR3 spans 14 residues. Germline assignment: CDR1 MNHEY and CDR2 SMNVEV (reference sequence). In nucleotides, the CDR3 is TGTGCCAGCAGTTTCGCTAGCGGCACAGATACGCAGTATTTT. It is translated as CASSFASGTDTQYF.

The V gene is TRBV3-1, the J gene TRBJ1-3; the D is unclear. V shed 0 bases and J shed 2 bases, with 11 bases lying between them. There are 16 residues in the CDR3. Looked up from germline, CDR1 is LGHDT and CDR2 is YNNKEL (reference sequence). The DNA for the CDR3 is TGTGCCAGCAGCCAAGATCAGCAAAGCCCTGGAAACACCATATATTTT. It is translated as CASSQDQQSPGNTIYF.

This rearrangement joins TRBV24-1 to TRBJ2-1; TRBD2 aligns across 7 bases. This CDR3 is 13 amino acids long. V trimming: 10 bases; J trimming: 6 bases; junction bases outside the gene matches: 8. Germline V gene sequence: CDR1 KGHDR, CDR2 SFDVKD. The CDR3 coding sequence is TGTGCCACGAGAACCAGGACTAGCAATGAGCAGTTCTTC. Protein sequence: CATRTRTSNEQFF.

This rearrangement joins TRBV29-1 to TRBJ2-1; D possibly corresponds to TRBD2 (5 bases). Germline V gives CDR1 SQVTM, CDR2 ANQGSEA. The CDR3 extends over 15 amino acids. The germline V and J ends were trimmed by 2 bases and 2 bases, with 13 bases remaining between them. CDR3: CSVESRRPPYNEQFF. In DNA, the CDR3 is TGCAGCGTTGAATCCCGGAGGCCCCCCTACAATGAGCAGTTCTTC.

This clonotype was observed at least ten times. V usage is TRBV11-2 and J usage is TRBJ2-7; D may be TRBD2 (5 bases). Germline V gives CDR1 SGHAT, CDR2 FQNNGV. The V end lost 1 base, the J end lost 4 bases, and 14 bases lay between the germline ends. This CDR3 is built from 15 residues. CDR3 amino acids: CASSLVVAPGYEQYF. In DNA form, the CDR3 reads TGTGCCAGCAGCTTAGTGGTAGCGCCCGGTTACGAGCAGTACTTC.